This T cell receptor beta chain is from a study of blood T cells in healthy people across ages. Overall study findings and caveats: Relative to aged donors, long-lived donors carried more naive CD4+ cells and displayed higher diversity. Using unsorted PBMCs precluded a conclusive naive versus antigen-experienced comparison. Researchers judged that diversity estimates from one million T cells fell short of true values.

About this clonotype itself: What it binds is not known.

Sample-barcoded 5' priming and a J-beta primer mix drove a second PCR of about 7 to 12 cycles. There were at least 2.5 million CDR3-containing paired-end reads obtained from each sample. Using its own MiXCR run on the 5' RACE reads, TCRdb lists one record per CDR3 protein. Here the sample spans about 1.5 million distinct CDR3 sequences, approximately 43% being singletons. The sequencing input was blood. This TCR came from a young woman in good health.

The CDR3 nucleotides are TGTGCCAGCAGTGTTGAGGGGATGAACACTGAAGCTTTCTTT. Translation gives CASSVEGMNTEAFF. The chain is built from TRBV6-6 and TRBJ1-1; weak D call: TRBD1 (5 bases). The CDR3 has 14 residues. V gave up 5 bases and J gave up 0 bases, with 10 bases separating them. CDR1 MNHNY and CDR2 SVGAGI come from the germline V gene (reference sequence).